The 26 T cell receptor beta chains given below trace back to one sample, sequenced in a study of shared clonotypes between healthy human individuals. The assay was immunoSEQ multiplex PCR, and TCRdb's table has in-frame clones only and misses some. The sample contains about half a million clones, over 70% of which appear only once. The sample consisted of PBMCs. The source of these receptors is a middle-aged woman in good health. Some clones in this sample may be carry-over from other donors' samples.

The chain links TRBV28 to TRBJ2-7; D tentatively fits TRBD1 or TRBD2 (6 bases each). V was shortened by 7 bases and J by 5 bases, with 12 bases between the two germline ends. The CDR3 is made up of 12 amino acids. Germline V gives CDR1 MDHEN, CDR2 SYDVKM. CDR3 amino acids: CASTPRDNEQYF. Written as DNA, the CDR3 is TGTGCCAGCACTCCGCGGGACAACGAGCAGTACTTC.

This clone was observed a single time. This may be a read error: a much more frequent sequence differs by one nucleotide. The same CDR3 arises from other DNA sequences in this sample as well. The CDR3 protein is CASSRGWGGSYNEQFF. For the CDR3, the DNA is TGTGCAAGCAGCCGTGGATGGGGAGGCTCCTACAATGAGCAGTTCTTC. The J gene is TRBJ2-1, the V gene TRBV7-8, with D possibly being TRBD2 (6 bases). Germline V gives CDR1 SGHVS, CDR2 FQNEAQ. The CDR3 contains 16 residues. Full variable domain (missing parts from reference TRBV7-8 and TRBJ2-1): GAGVSQSPRYKVAKRGQDVALRCDPISGHVSLFWYQQALGQGPEFLTYFQNEAQLDKSGLPSDRFFAERPEGSVSTLKIQRTQQEDSAVYLCASSRGWGGSYNEQFFGPGTRLTVL.

This chain joins TRBV29-1 and TRBJ2-3; D gene unclear. The CDR3 is 13 amino acids. Trimming cost V 1 base and J 1 base, with 6 bases left between them. CDR1 is SQVTM and CDR2 is ANQGSEA in the germline V gene. CDR3 nucleotides: TGCAGCGTTGAAGGTCAGGGCACAGATACGCAGTATTTT. Residues: CSVEGQGTDTQYF.

The CDR3 region is CAWSSKRTAGYTF. The CDR3 DNA follows: TGTGCCTGGAGCAGTAAGAGGACGGCTGGCTACACCTTC. The rearrangement joins TRBV30 to TRBJ1-2; D is unclear. Deletions cut 3 bases from V and 7 bases from J, with 15 bases between. Germline V gives CDR1 GTSNPN, CDR2 SVGIG (reference sequence). The CDR3 totals 13 residues. Drawing the rest from reference TRBV30 and TRBJ1-2, the complete variable domain is SQTIHQWPATLVQPVGSPLSLECTVEGTSNPNLYWYRQAAGRGLQLLFYSVGIGQISSEVPQNLSASRPQDRQFILSSKKLLLSDSGFYLCAWSSKRTAGYTFGSGTRLTVV.

The CDR3 sequence is CASSWLADTQYF. Here the CDR3 DNA reads TGTGCCAGCAGCTGGTTGGCAGATACGCAGTATTTT. The V call is TRBV11-2, the J call TRBJ2-3, with D hard to call. Germline assignment: CDR1 SGHAT and CDR2 FQNNGV. This CDR3 comprises 12 residues. V lost 4 bases to trimming and J lost 4 bases, with 6 bases between them.

The rearrangement joins TRBV27 to TRBJ2-7, with D possibly being TRBD1 or TRBD2 (6 bases each). The CDR3 length is 17 residues. Per germline, CDR1 MNHEY and CDR2 SMNVEV (reference sequence). Trimming shortened V by 6 bases and J by 3 bases, and 24 bases separated the two germline ends. The CDR3 is CASSTTPGPRGDYEQYF. CDR3 coding DNA: TGTGCCAGCAGCACCACTCCGGGTCCAAGGGGGGACTACGAGCAGTACTTC.

J is TRBJ2-2 and V is TRBV21-1. TRBV21-1 is labeled a pseudogene. This CDR3 has 15 residues. This chain's CDR3 is CASQRLAIDTGELFF. DNA for the CDR3: TGTGCCAGCCAAAGATTGGCTATTGACACCGGGGAGCTGTTTTTT.

The V call is TRBV27, the J call TRBJ2-2, with 8 nucleotides matching TRBD1. CDR1 and CDR2 from the germline V gene are MNHEY and SMNVEV (reference sequence). V shed 6 bases and J 5 bases; nucleotides not matched to a gene: 14. The CDR3 is 17 amino acids. The DNA of the CDR3 is TGTGCCAGCAGATCCCCTATAATGACAGGGGTGACCGGGGAGCTGTTTTTT. Its protein product is CASRSPIMTGVTGELFF.

V usage is TRBV9 and J usage is TRBJ1-5; D ambiguous. This CDR3 spans 14 amino acids. The germline V gene encodes CDR1 SGDLS and CDR2 YYNGEE. With 4 bases removed from V and 1 base from J, the gap between germline ends came to 9 bases. The CDR3 is CASSPRASNQPQHF. CDR3 sequence (DNA): TGTGCCAGCAGCCCTCGCGCAAGCAATCAGCCCCAGCATTTT.

This clone was seen repeatedly, ten times or more. Other DNA sequences in the sample encode the same CDR3. The chain couples TRBV14 to TRBJ2-3; 7 nucleotides line up with TRBD2. Germline CDR1 and CDR2: SGHDN and FVKESK. The CDR3 totals 15 residues. Germline trimming cut 0 bases from V and 4 bases from J; bases unmatched to any gene: 4. CDR3 protein: CASSQELRGADTQYF. CDR3 coding DNA: TGTGCCAGCAGCCAAGAACTACGGGGGGCAGATACGCAGTATTTT.

J is TRBJ2-1 and V is TRBV5-1; 7 positions match TRBD2. Germline V lookup: CDR1 SGHRS, CDR2 YFSETQ. V trimming: 7 bases; J trimming: 6 bases; junction bases outside the gene matches: 13. The CDR3 is 15 amino acids. CDR3 bases: TGCGCCAGCTGCCGCCTACTAGCGACAATCAATGAGCAGTTCTTC. This sequence encodes CASCRLLATINEQFF.

CDR3 nucleotides: TGTGCCTGGGTAGCGGGAGGGCACTCAGATACGCAGTATTTT. Translation gives CAWVAGGHSDTQYF. V usage is TRBV30 and J usage is TRBJ2-3, with TRBD2 matching 11 bases. Germline V lookup: CDR1 GTSNPN, CDR2 SVGIG (reference sequence). The CDR3 loop spans 14 amino acids. The trim removed 5 bases at V and 4 bases at J, leaving 5 bases unmatched. The whole variable domain, remainder taken from reference TRBV30 and TRBJ2-3, is SQTIHQWPATLVQPVGSPLSLECTVEGTSNPNLYWYRQAAGRGLQLLFYSVGIGQISSEVPQNLSASRPQDRQFILSSKKLLLSDSGFYLCAWVAGGHSDTQYFGPGTRLTVL.

The CDR3 loop is CARSPEGSNQPQHF. As DNA, the CDR3 is TGTGCCAGAAGCCCTGAAGGGAGCAATCAGCCCCAGCATTTT. The chain couples TRBV5-4 to TRBJ1-5; unclear D gene. Germline V lookup: CDR1 SGHNT, CDR2 YYREEE (reference sequence). V was shortened by 8 bases and J by 1 base, with 13 bases between the two germline ends. CDR3 size: 14 residues.

This sequence joins TRBV6-1 and TRBJ2-5; possibly TRBD1 for D (6 bases). Germline CDR1 MNHNS, CDR2 SASEGT. There are 15 residues in the CDR3. Trimming took off 4 bases at V and 1 base at J, with 13 bases between the two ends. The CDR3 region has the DNA TGTGCCAGCAGTGCCTCCTGGGGGCCCCAAGAGACCCAGTACTTC. Translation gives CASSASWGPQETQYF.

The chain is built from TRBV5-1 and TRBJ2-2; a possible D gene is TRBD1 (6 bases). The CDR3 has 15 residues. V lost 3 bases and J lost 4, with 13 bases in between. CDR1 SGHRS and CDR2 YFSETQ come from the germline V gene. CDR3 residues: CASSYRDIATGELFF. CDR3 DNA sequence: TGCGCCAGCAGCTACCGGGACATAGCCACCGGGGAGCTGTTTTTT.

This clone was seen a few times. The genes are TRBV4-2 and TRBJ2-1, with D perhaps matching TRBD1 or TRBD2 (5 bases each). V was pared by 0 bases and J by 0 bases, with 15 bases between. Germline-derived CDR1 and CDR2 are LGHNA and YNFKEQ. The CDR3 sequence is 18 residues long. The CDR3 DNA sequence: TGTGCCAGCAGCCAAGATTTCCCTGGGGGAAGCTCCTACAATGAGCAGTTCTTC. Residues: CASSQDFPGGSSYNEQFF.

This clone is a singleton in its sample. This chain joins TRBV2 and TRBJ1-1; 8 bases agree with TRBD1. Losses at the gene ends were 7 bases for V and 10 bases for J; bases not matched to a gene: 11. Germline V gene sequence: CDR1 SNHLY, CDR2 FYNNEI. The CDR3 covers 13 residues. CDR3 bases: TGTGCCAGCATCCGGTCGACAGGGGCAGTAGCTTTCTTT. Translating gives CASIRSTGAVAFF.

The chain combines TRBV7-9 with TRBJ1-1; possible D gene TRBD1, 5 bases. Germline values: CDR1 SEHNR, CDR2 FQNEAQ (reference sequence). CDR3 size: 14 residues. V was trimmed by 3 bases and J by 0 bases, leaving 8 bases between them. The CDR3 bases are TGTGCCAGCAGCTTGGGGACGGTGAACACTGAAGCTTTCTTT. Amino acid sequence: CASSLGTVNTEAFF.

The CDR3 here is CASSQGGLVFIEKLFF. The CDR3 DNA follows: TGCGCCAGCAGCCAAGGGGGGCTGGTTTTTATTGAAAAACTGTTTTTT. The chain joins TRBV4-1 to TRBJ1-4; TRBD1 might be the D (6 bases). Per germline, CDR1 MGHRA and CDR2 YSYEKL. Trimming cost V 1 base and J 7 bases, with 16 bases left between them. The CDR3 loop spans 16 amino acids.

The chain links TRBV5-1 to TRBJ1-4; no firm D call. The CDR3 spans 15 residues. Germline CDR1 is SGHRS and CDR2 is YFSETQ. Trimming took 2 bases from V and 2 from J, leaving 10 bases between them. CDR3 sequence (DNA): TGCGCCAGCAGCTTCTTAACCGGGACTAATGAAAAACTGTTTTTT. Amino acids: CASSFLTGTNEKLFF.

Worth noting for this clone: This is likely an artifact of a read error, given a far larger clone one base away. The chain has TRBV4-2 and TRBJ2-7, with D maybe TRBD1 (5 bases). The CDR3 is 17 residues long. Germline-derived CDR1 and CDR2 are LGHNA and YNFKEQ. V was trimmed by 0 bases and J by 2 bases, leaving 17 bases between them. This CDR3 reads CASSQDGPTEPTYEQYF. DNA of the CDR3: TGTGCCAGCAGCCAAGATGGGCCGACAGAGCCCACCTACGAGCAGTACTTC.

The chain combines TRBV5-1 with TRBJ1-3; the D gene is possibly TRBD1 (6 bases). This CDR3 has 15 amino acids. V lost 4 bases and J 2 bases, leaving 13 bases between the germline ends. Germline V gene lookup returns CDR1 SGHRS and CDR2 YFSETQ. CDR3 in amino acids: CASSPRGAPGNTIYF. CDR3 DNA: TGCGCCAGCAGCCCTAGGGGGGCTCCTGGAAACACCATATATTTT. Using reference TRBV5-1 and TRBJ1-3 for the parts outside the CDR3, the full variable domain is KAGVTQTPRYLIKTRGQQVTLSCSPISGHRSVSWYQQTPGQGLQFLFEYFSETQRNKGNFPGRFSGRQFSNSRSEMNVSTLELGDSALYLCASSPRGAPGNTIYFGEGSWLTVV.

This clone has a count of ten or more. J is TRBJ1-2 and V is TRBV5-5; maybe TRBD1 (5 bases). The CDR3 spans 17 residues. V was shortened by 2 bases and J by 2 bases, with 19 bases between the two germline ends. The V gene's germline CDR1 is SGHKS and CDR2 YYEKEE (reference sequence). The CDR3 nucleotides are TGTGCCAGCAGCTTCGTCTACGGGACCAAAGGGAACTATGGCTACACCTTC. Translation gives CASSFVYGTKGNYGYTF.

The chain joins TRBV28 to TRBJ2-7, with D uncertain. CDR1 is MDHEN, CDR2 SYDVKM, per germline. The CDR3 extends over 14 amino acids. The V and J ends lost 2 bases and 2 bases respectively, with 10 bases between them. The CDR3 bases are TGTGCCAGCAGTTTACTGGGCACAACCTACGAGCAGTACTTC. Protein product: CASSLLGTTYEQYF.

This clone occurred once. The sample contains more than one DNA sequence encoding this CDR3. J is TRBJ1-5 and V is TRBV5-1; D is unresolved. The CDR3 runs 13 residues. Germline CDR1 is SGHRS and CDR2 is YFSETQ. V was clipped by 0 bases and J by 5 bases, with 6 bases between them. This CDR3 is CASSLDSYQPQHF. The CDR3 DNA reads as TGCGCCAGCAGCTTGGACAGTTATCAGCCCCAGCATTTT.

This chain joins TRBV29-1 and TRBJ1-4; D remains unclear. Germline CDR1 and CDR2: SQVTM and ANQGSEA. This CDR3 spans 14 amino acids. CDR3 DNA: TGCAGTGTCAACCGGGATCGCAACGATGAAAAACTGTTTTTT. Amino acid sequence: CSVNRDRNDEKLFF. The full variable domain, with the rest looked up from reference TRBV29-1 and TRBJ1-4, is SAVISQKPSRDICQRGTSLTIQCQVDSQVTMMFWYRQQPGQSLTLIATANQGSEATYESGFVIDKFPISRPNLTFSTLTVSNMSPEDSSIYLCSVNRDRNDEKLFFGSGTQLSVL.